In its sample, the clone carrying this TCR beta chain was seen once. Treatment meaning: about 20 received Ad26.COV2.S at low or high dose, single or two shots; several received placebo; per-sample allocation not given. Each sample was drawn 63 days after the first injection (of vaccine or placebo). A Boston donor was an adult aged 18-55 years. The sample belongs to a study of Ad26.COV2.S vaccination and SARS-CoV-2 variants. Study context: Donor allocation was to the COV1001 Ad26.COV2.S trial arm. Ad26.COV2.S shots went into the muscle once or twice, 56 days apart.

The method was immunoSEQ multiplex PCR; TCRdb's version includes in-frame clones alone and lacks a portion of them. The table has a few hundred thousand clones, 87% seen once. CDR1 is PRHDT, CDR2 FYEKMQ, per germline (reference sequence). Trimming took off 4 bases at V and 2 bases at J, with 15 bases between the two ends. This CDR3 is 15 amino acids long. The material was peripheral blood, obtained in a trial of Ad26.COV2.S vaccine versus placebo. The sequence was obtained from a person between 18 and 60 years old who received the Ad26.COV2.S COVID-19 vaccine or a placebo. The genes are TRBV13 and TRBJ2-7; no reliable D call. CDR3 region: CASSSWVLSPYEQYF. In DNA, the CDR3 is TGTGCCAGCAGCTCGTGGGTCCTAAGCCCCTACGAGCAGTACTTC.